At least ten counts were recorded for the clone carrying this T cell receptor beta chain. Its antigen is still unknown. The data derive from a study of T-cell memory formation after mild COVID-19. Study background: The two donors had largely donor-specific TCR clusters.

Study-level findings and limits: Some responding clones appeared in pre-infection memory, suggesting cross-reactive memory joined.

There are 15 residues in the CDR3. Trimming removed 3 bases at V and 1 base at J, with 11 bases between. Germline CDR1 and CDR2: KGHSH and LQKENI. 5'RACE, which relied on constant-segment primers, yielded TCR alpha and TCR beta cDNA libraries carrying sample barcodes and UMIs. TCRdb redid the calling of the 5' RACE reads with MiXCR, one entry per CDR3 protein. The top ten hold roughly 3.7% of the sample, which has around 180,000 distinct CDR3 sequences, about 18% seen once. V is TRBV18 and J is TRBJ2-3; D is unclear. The sequencing input was PBMCs or a T cell subset sorted from them (not recorded which). The receptor was derived from a man between 18 and 35 years old who had mild COVID-19 (a few samples of this study predate the infection). Cell type and time point are not known. The DNA of the CDR3 is TGTGCCAGCTCACCGGTCGGGCAGGGCACAGATACGCAGTATTTT. It encodes CASSPVGQGTDTQYF.